The 13 T cell receptor beta chains given below trace back to one sample, sequenced in a study of T cells in Graves' hyperthyroidism and ophthalmopathy. The investigators amplified TCR beta CDR3 regions from RNA transcripts. The primer set for the first-round RT-PCR of the TCR CDR3 was HTBI. TCRdb analysed the multiplex PCR reads with MiXCR anew, one entry per CDR3 protein. Seen here are fewer than 650,000 distinct CDR3 sequences, roughly 14% observed once, and the top ten hold 5.8%. The sample was blood. These receptors all come from a woman in her 30s with Graves' hyperthyroidism that later progressed to Graves' ophthalmopathy.

The chain is built from TRBV11-3 and TRBJ1-1; the D is unclear. Germline V gene data show CDR1 as SGHNT and CDR2 as YENEEA. V shed 2 bases and J shed 3 bases, with 10 bases lying between them. The CDR3 loop spans 14 amino acids. In DNA, the CDR3 is TGTGCCAGCAGCTTACCCGGACCGGACACTGAAGCTTTCTTT. Amino acid sequence: CASSLPGPDTEAFF.

This clonotype has just a few counts. The genes are TRBV6-5 and TRBJ2-3; D is unclear. V lost 0 bases, J lost 2 bases, and 3 bases lay in between. This CDR3 has 13 amino acids. Germline CDR1 reads MNHEY; CDR2 reads SVGAGI. CDR3 DNA: TGTGCCAGCAGTTACTCGAACACAGATACGCAGTATTTT. It codes for CASSYSNTDTQYF.

The chain uses TRBV2 and TRBJ2-1; TRBD2 matches at 11 bases. The CDR3 contains 16 residues. V lost 7 bases to trimming and J lost 5 bases; unmatched junction nucleotides: 10. Germline V gives CDR1 SNHLY, CDR2 FYNNEI. The CDR3 DNA reads as TGTGCCAGCAACCTAGCCGGGACTAGCGGAAACAATGAGCAGTTCTTC. It yields the protein CASNLAGTSGNNEQFF.

This clonotype was recorded at least ten times. The chain uses TRBV7-9 and TRBJ2-7; a possible D gene is TRBD2 (5 bases). The CDR3 contains 13 residues. Per the germline V gene, CDR1 is SEHNR and CDR2 is FQNEAQ (reference sequence). Deletions cut 6 bases from V and 2 bases from J, with 11 bases between. The CDR3 is CASRPDSTYEQYF. CDR3 DNA sequence: TGTGCCAGCAGGCCGGACTCCACCTACGAGCAGTACTTC.

The chain links TRBV18 to TRBJ1-2; D unresolved. Trimming took 1 base from V and 7 from J, leaving 10 bases between them. This CDR3 region has 13 residues. CDR1 KGHSH and CDR2 LQKENI come from the germline V gene. CDR3: CASSPRTKGGYTF. CDR3 DNA sequence: TGTGCCAGCTCACCACGCACAAAGGGTGGCTACACCTTC.

This clonotype showed up many times. The rearrangement links TRBV29-1 to TRBJ1-1, with a possible D match to TRBD1 (6 bases). Germline V gives CDR1 SQVTM, CDR2 ANQGSEA. Trimming shortened V by 3 bases and J by 1 base, and 9 bases separated the two germline ends. The CDR3 spans 13 residues. The CDR3 nucleotides are TGCAGCGTTGAGGGACATGCGAACACTGAAGCTTTCTTT. Its protein is CSVEGHANTEAFF.

This clonotype was seen more than once but under ten times. It may be a read error: a sequence one base away is much more abundant. The chain has TRBV28 and TRBJ2-7; D possibly corresponds to TRBD1 (6 bases). V lost 6 bases and J lost 4, with 13 bases in between. Germline lookup yields CDR1 MDHEN and CDR2 SYDVKM. The CDR3 is made up of 13 amino acids. CDR3 in amino acids: CASRIGQIYEQYF. For the CDR3, the DNA is TGTGCCAGCAGAATAGGACAGATATACGAGCAGTACTTC.

In its sample, this clonotype was seen many times. J is TRBJ2-7 and V is TRBV7-2; 10 bases map to TRBD2. The length of the CDR3 is 15 residues. Germline V gene data show CDR1 as SGHTA and CDR2 as FQGNSA. V lost 1 base, J lost 3 bases, and 3 bases stayed unmatched. The CDR3 protein is CASSLETSGFYEQYF. DNA for the CDR3: TGTGCCAGCAGCTTAGAGACTAGCGGGTTCTACGAGCAGTACTTC.

In its sample, this clonotype was seen a few times. This chain joins TRBV6-2 or TRBV6-3 and TRBJ2-6; D gene unclear. This CDR3 has 15 residues. V dropped 2 bases and J dropped 3 bases, with 8 bases sitting between them. Germline CDR1 MNHEY, CDR2 SVGEGT. The CDR3: CASSYGPGGANVLTF. The CDR3 DNA is TGTGCCAGCAGTTACGGCCCGGGTGGGGCCAACGTCCTGACTTTC.

This clonotype was detected many times. The genes are TRBV7-2 and TRBJ2-1, with TRBD2 matching 10 bases. Germline V gives CDR1 SGHTA, CDR2 FQGNSA. The CDR3 consists of 15 residues. Losses at the gene ends were 4 bases for V and 9 bases for J; bases not matched to a gene: 9. The CDR3 protein is CASSSSPIAGGEQFF. CDR3 DNA sequence: TGTGCCAGCAGCTCGAGCCCCATAGCGGGAGGTGAGCAGTTCTTC. The variable domain in full, completed from reference TRBV7-2 and TRBJ2-1, reads GAGVSQSPSNKVTEKGKDVELRCDPISGHTALYWYRQSLGQGLEFLIYFQGNSAPDKSGLPSDRFSAERTGGSVSTLTIQRTQQEDSAVYLCASSSSPIAGGEQFFGPGTRLTVL.

With respect to this clonotype: Since a much larger clone is just one base distant, this may be a read error. J is TRBJ1-2 and V is TRBV2, with 11 positions matching TRBD1. Germline assignment: CDR1 SNHLY and CDR2 FYNNEI. V shed 3 bases, J shed 4 bases, and the junction held 10 bases outside the gene matches. This CDR3 comprises 17 residues. CDR3 region: CASSDSSGTGGSYGYTF. The CDR3 region has the DNA TGTGCCAGCAGTGATTCTTCCGGGACAGGGGGGAGCTATGGCTACACCTTC.

The gene calls are TRBV12-3 or TRBV12-4 and TRBJ1-2, with D maybe TRBD1 (6 bases). V was cut by 3 bases and J by 8 bases, with 16 bases left in between. The CDR3 spans 14 residues. CDR3 DNA sequence: TGTGCCAGCAGTTTGGCTCGGGGGGCACGGGGCTACACCTTC. Its protein product is CASSLARGARGYTF.

The table lists this clonotype with many counts. The chain carries TRBV14 and TRBJ1-6; 7 bases are shared with TRBD1. Germline lookup yields CDR1 SGHDN and CDR2 FVKESK. V gave up 1 base and J gave up 6 bases; unmatched junction bases: 6. The CDR3 is 16 amino acids. The CDR3 DNA reads TGTGCCAGCAGCCAAGGGTGGAACAGGGGTAATTCACCCCTCCACTTT. Its translation is CASSQGWNRGNSPLHF.